Reported below is one T cell receptor beta chain. The antigen is undetermined. Sample-barcoded 5' priming and a J-beta primer mix drove a second PCR of about 7 to 11 cycles. Each cDNA molecule was tagged by a template-switch adaptor that had 12 random nucleotides. MiXCR was run by TCRdb on the 5' RACE reads, yielding one entry per CDR3 protein. Of around 710,000 distinct CDR3 sequences listed, around 40% are singletons. The data were taken from a study of blood T cells in healthy people across ages. Study-level findings and limits: A strong correlation between TCR beta diversity and naive T cell percentage was seen. In older individuals, TCR beta diversity per million T cells was lower, falling roughly linearly with age.

This TCR derives from a woman aged 55-70 years in good health. Input material: blood.

CDR3 sequence (DNA): TGCGGAGGCCACGGTGTTTCGAACACTGAAGCTTTCTTT. Translating it yields CGGHGVSNTEAFF. The J gene is TRBJ1-1, the V gene TRBV20-1; D is unresolved. Per germline, CDR1 DFQATT and CDR2 SNEGSKA (reference sequence). This CDR3 has 13 amino acids.